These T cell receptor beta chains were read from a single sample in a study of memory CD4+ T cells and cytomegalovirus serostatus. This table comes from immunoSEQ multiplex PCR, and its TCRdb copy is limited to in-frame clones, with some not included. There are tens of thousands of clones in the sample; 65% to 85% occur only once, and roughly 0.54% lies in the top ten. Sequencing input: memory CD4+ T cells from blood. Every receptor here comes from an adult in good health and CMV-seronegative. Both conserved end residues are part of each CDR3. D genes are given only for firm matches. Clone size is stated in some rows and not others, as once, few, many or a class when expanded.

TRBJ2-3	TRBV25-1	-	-	TGTGCCAGCAGTCCCCAGGGCACAGATACGCAGTATTTT	CASSPQGTDTQYF
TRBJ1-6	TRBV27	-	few	TGTGCCAGCAGTCCAGGTTTCAGGGTGGATTCACCCCTCCACTTT	CASSPGFRVDSPLHF
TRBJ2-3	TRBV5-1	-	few	TGCGCCAGCAGCCCAGACCCTAGCACAGATACGCAGTATTTT	CASSPDPSTDTQYF
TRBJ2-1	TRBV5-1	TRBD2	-	TGCGCCAGCAGCCCGACTAGCTCGAGTGAGCAGTTCTTC	CASSPTSSSEQFF
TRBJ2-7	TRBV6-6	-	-	TGTGCCAGCAGTTACCTCAACGAGCAGTACTTC	CASSYLNEQYF
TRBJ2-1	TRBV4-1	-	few	TGCGCCAGCAGCCAAGTCGGGGTAAAGAGAGACAATGAGCAGTTCTTC	CASSQVGVKRDNEQFF
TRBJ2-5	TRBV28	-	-	TGTGCCAGCAGTAGAGGGTCTCAAGAGACCCAGTACTTC	CASSRGSQETQYF
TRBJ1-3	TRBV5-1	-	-	TGCGCCAGCAGCTTGGGACGGACGTCGGGAAACACCATATATTTT	CASSLGRTSGNTIYF
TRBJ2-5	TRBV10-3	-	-	TGTGCCATCAGCCCCCCCTCGGGGGAGACCCAGTACTTC	CAISPPSGETQYF
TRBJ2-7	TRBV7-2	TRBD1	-	TGTGCCAGCAGCCAGGACAGGGGAAGTGAGCAGTACTTC	CASSQDRGSEQYF
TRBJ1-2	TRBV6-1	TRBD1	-	TGTGCCAGCAGTGAAGGACAGGGGACGACCCGATATGGCTACACCTTC	CASSEGQGTTRYGYTF
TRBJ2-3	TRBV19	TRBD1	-	TGTGCCAGTAGTCCAAGACCGGGACAGGCTCGCGGAGATACGCAGTATTTT	CASSPRPGQARGDTQYF
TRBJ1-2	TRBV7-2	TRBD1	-	TGTGCCAGCAGCTCCCCGGGGCCCGACAGGGGGCGCCGGGGCTACACCTTC	CASSSPGPDRGRRGYTF
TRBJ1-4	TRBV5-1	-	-	TGCGCCAGCAGCTTGGGGGCGCGTAATGAAAAACTGTTTTTT	CASSLGARNEKLFF
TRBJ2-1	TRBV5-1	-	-	TGCGCCAGCAGCGTCGAGAGCACCTCCTACAATGAGCAGTTCTTC	CASSVESTSYNEQFF
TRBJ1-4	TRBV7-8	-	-	TGTGCCAGCAGCTTAGCGCGGAGGGGCAGGCTTAATGAAAAACTGTTTTTT	CASSLARRGRLNEKLFF
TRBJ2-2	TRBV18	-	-	TGTGCCAGCTCACCACCGTCGACTAGAGGCACCGGGGAGCTGTTTTTT	CASSPPSTRGTGELFF
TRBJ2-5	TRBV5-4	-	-	TGTGCCAGCAGCTTGGACCCATCTAGAGAGACCCAGTACTTC	CASSLDPSRETQYF